This TCR beta chain derives from a study of glioma-infiltrating T cells. Findings of the study overall: Very few CDR3 sequences were shared between tissue and blood. Tissue-blood divergence was below expectation in non-neoplastic patients, above in gliomas.

Comments on this clonotype: The antigen remains unidentified. A clone one base away is much larger, so this may be a read error.

TCR alpha and beta CDR3 regions were amplified from RNA using iRepertoire nested multiplex PCR. One-step reverse transcription and amplification started from roughly 100-400 ng of tissue mRNA or PBMC total RNA. MiXCR, applied by TCRdb to the multiplex PCR reads, yields one record per CDR3 protein. The sample includes 150,000 to 200,000 distinct CDR3 sequences, 43% seen only once; the top ten take 5% to 5.5%. The length of the CDR3 is 13 residues. Trimming took 5 bases from V and 2 from J, leaving 7 bases between them. The germline V gene encodes CDR1 LGHDT and CDR2 YNNKEL (reference sequence). The chain recombines TRBV3-1 with TRBJ1-3; D ambiguous. The sample was glioma tissue, nonneoplastic brain tissue, or PBMCs (not recorded which). This clonotype was obtained from a human donor with low-grade glioma or glioblastoma, undergoing nonglioma brain surgery, or in good health (not recorded which). CDR3 nucleotides: TGTGCCAGCAGCGAATCGGCTGGAAACACCATATATTTT. Translation: CASSESAGNTIYF.